This paragraph reports one T cell receptor beta chain. The data were taken from a study of blood T cell repertoires in COVID-19. Assay used: immunoSEQ multiplex PCR; TCRdb lists only in-frame clones, some missing. The sample lists over 400,000 clones, about 85% seen once, with 8% to 9.5% in the top ten. Residents of under 25 US areas, aged about 18 to 89 years, made up the participants. Sequenced sample: PBMCs or T cells enriched from blood (not recorded which). This TCR came from a woman aged 60-75 years who had recovered from COVID-19.

CDR3 coding DNA: TGTGCCAGCAGCGAGCGGGTGGACACTGAAGCTTTCTTT. Its translation: CASSERVDTEAFF. The rearrangement joins TRBV11-3 to TRBJ1-1, with no clear D. The V gene lost 5 bases and the J gene lost 3 bases, with 10 bases spanning the gap. This CDR3 is 13 amino acids long. Germline lookup yields CDR1 SGHNT and CDR2 YENEEA.